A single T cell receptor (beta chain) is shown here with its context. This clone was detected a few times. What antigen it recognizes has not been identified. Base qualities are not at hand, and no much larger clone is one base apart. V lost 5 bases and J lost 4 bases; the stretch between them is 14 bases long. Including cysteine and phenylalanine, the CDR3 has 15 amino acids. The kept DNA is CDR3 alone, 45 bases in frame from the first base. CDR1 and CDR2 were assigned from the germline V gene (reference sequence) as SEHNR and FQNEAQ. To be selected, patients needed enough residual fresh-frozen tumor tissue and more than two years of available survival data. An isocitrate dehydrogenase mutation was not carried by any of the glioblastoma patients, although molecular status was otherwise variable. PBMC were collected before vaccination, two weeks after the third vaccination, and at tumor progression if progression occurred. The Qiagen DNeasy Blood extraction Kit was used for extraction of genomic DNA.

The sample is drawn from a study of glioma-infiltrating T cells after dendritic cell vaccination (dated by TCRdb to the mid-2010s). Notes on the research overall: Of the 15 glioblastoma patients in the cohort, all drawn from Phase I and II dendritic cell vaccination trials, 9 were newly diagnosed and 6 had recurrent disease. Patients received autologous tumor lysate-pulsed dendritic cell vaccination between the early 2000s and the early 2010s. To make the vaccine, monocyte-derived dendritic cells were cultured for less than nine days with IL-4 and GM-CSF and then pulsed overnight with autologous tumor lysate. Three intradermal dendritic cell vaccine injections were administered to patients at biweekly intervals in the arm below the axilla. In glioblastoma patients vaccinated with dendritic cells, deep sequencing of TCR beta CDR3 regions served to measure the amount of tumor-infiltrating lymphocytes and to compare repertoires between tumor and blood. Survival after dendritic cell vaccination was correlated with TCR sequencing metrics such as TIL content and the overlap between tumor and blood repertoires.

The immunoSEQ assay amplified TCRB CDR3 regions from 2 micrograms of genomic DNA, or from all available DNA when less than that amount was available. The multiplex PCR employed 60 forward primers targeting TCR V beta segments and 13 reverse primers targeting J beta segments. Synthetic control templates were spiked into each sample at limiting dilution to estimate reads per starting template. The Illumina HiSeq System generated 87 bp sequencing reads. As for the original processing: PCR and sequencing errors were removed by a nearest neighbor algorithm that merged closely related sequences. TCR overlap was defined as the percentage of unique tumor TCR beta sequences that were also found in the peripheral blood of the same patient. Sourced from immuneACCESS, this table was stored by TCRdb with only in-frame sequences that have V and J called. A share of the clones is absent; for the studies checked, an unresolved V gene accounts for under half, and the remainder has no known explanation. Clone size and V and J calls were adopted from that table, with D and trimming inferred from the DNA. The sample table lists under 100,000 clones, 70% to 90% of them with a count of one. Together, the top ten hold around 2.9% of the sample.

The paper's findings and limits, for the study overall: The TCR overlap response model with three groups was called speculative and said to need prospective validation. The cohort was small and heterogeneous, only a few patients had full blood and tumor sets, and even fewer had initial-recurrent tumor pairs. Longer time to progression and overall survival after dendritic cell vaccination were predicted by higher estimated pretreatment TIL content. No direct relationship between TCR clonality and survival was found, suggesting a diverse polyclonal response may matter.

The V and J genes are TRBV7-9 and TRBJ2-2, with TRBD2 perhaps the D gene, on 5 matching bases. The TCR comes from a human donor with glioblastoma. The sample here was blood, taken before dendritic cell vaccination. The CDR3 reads CASSPRTAGTGELFF. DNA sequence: TGTGCCAGCAGCCCCCGGACCGCGGGCACCGGGGAGCTGTTTTTT.